These T cell receptor beta chains were read from a single sample in a study of blood T cell repertoires in COVID-19. This table comes from immunoSEQ multiplex PCR, and its TCRdb copy is limited to in-frame clones, with some not included. Here the sample spans roughly 250,000 clones, about 82% being singletons. The sequenced material came from PBMCs or T cells enriched from blood (not recorded which). These receptors originate from a woman aged 45-65 years who had recovered from COVID-19. CDR3s include the opening cysteine and the closing phenylalanine or tryptophan. D genes are given only for firm matches. Some rows mark clone size as missing; the rest say once, few, many or name a class of expanded clone.

D gene,clone size,V gene,J gene,CDR3 protein,CDR3 DNA
TRBD1,-,TRBV18,TRBJ2-2,CASSPLGTGNTGELFF,TGTGCCAGCTCACCACTGGGGACAGGGAACACCGGGGAGCTGTTTTTT
-,-,TRBV12-3/TRBV12-4,TRBJ2-7,CASRQRTNYEQYF,TGTGCCAGCAGGCAGAGGACTAACTACGAGCAGTACTTC
-,-,TRBV5-4,TRBJ2-2,CASSSQLGNRTGELFF,TGTGCCAGCAGCTCTCAACTAGGGAATCGAACCGGGGAGCTGTTTTTT
-,-,TRBV11-3,TRBJ2-6,CASSLSGSGANVLTF,TGTGCCAGCAGCTTATCCGGCTCTGGGGCCAACGTCCTGACTTTC
TRBD2,-,TRBV18,TRBJ2-5,CASSQGLEETQYF,TGTGCCAGCTCCCAAGGACTAGAGGAGACCCAGTACTTC
-,-,TRBV27,TRBJ1-6,CASSFETGLLLSSPLHF,TGTGCCAGCAGTTTTGAAACAGGCCTCCTCCTTAGCTCACCCCTCCACTTT
-,-,TRBV5-4,TRBJ1-6,CASSWSSGSYNSPLHF,TGTGCCAGCAGCTGGTCCAGCGGGTCCTATAATTCACCCCTCCACTTT
-,-,TRBV2,TRBJ1-2,CASSEPGVADGYTF,TGTGCCAGCAGTGAACCGGGGGTTGCTGATGGCTACACCTTC
-,-,TRBV28,TRBJ2-3,CASSLPPPRTDTQYF,TGTGCCAGCAGTTTGCCCCCTCCGCGGACAGATACGCAGTATTTT
-,-,TRBV7-6,TRBJ2-3,CASSFRDTQYF,TGTGCCAGCAGCTTCAGAGATACGCAGTATTTT
TRBD1,-,TRBV2,TRBJ1-2,CASTIQGARGYTF,TGTGCCAGTACAATACAGGGGGCGAGAGGCTACACCTTC
TRBD2,-,TRBV7-9,TRBJ2-7,CASSLRRTSGGSYEQYF,TGTGCCAGCAGCTTACGCCGGACTAGCGGGGGATCCTACGAGCAGTACTTC
-,-,TRBV5-6,TRBJ2-7,CASSLVEVRSSYEQYF,TGTGCCAGCAGCTTGGTCGAAGTTCGGAGCTCCTACGAGCAGTACTTC
-,few,TRBV7-3,TRBJ2-2,CASSLTTYTGELFF,TGTGCCAGCAGCTTAACCACTTACACCGGGGAGCTGTTTTTT
-,few,TRBV28,TRBJ1-5,CASSSPRRGGFSNQPQHF,TGTGCCAGCAGTTCACCCAGGCGGGGGGGCTTTAGCAATCAGCCCCAGCATTTT
-,few,TRBV27,TRBJ1-6,CASSLLGRANSPLHF,TGTGCCAGCAGTTTATTAGGCAGGGCTAATTCACCCCTCCACTTT
TRBD1,-,TRBV28,TRBJ1-4,CASSGWTGKNEKLFF,TGTGCCAGCAGTGGATGGACAGGGAAAAATGAAAAACTGTTTTTT
-,-,TRBV5-1,TRBJ2-7,CASSGGGLGYEQYF,TGCGCCAGCAGCGGCGGGGGCTTAGGTTACGAGCAGTACTTC
-,-,TRBV19,TRBJ1-3,CASSIPRGNTIYF,TGTGCCAGTAGTATCCCCAGGGGAAACACCATATATTTT
-,once,TRBV5-6,TRBJ1-1,CASNYMNTEAFF,TGTGCCAGCAACTACATGAACACTGAAGCTTTCTTT
TRBD2,once,TRBV4-3,TRBJ2-5,CASSPSIGGETQYF,TGCGCCAGCAGCCCCTCGATCGGGGGGGAGACCCAGTACTTC
TRBD1,-,TRBV19,TRBJ2-6,CASSLRTGRPSKRGANVLTF,TGTGCCAGTAGTCTCCGGACAGGGAGGCCTTCGAAACGGGGGGCCAACGTCCTGACTTTC
-,-,TRBV29-1,TRBJ1-5,CSVEEASNQPQHF,TGCAGCGTTGAAGAGGCTAGCAATCAGCCCCAGCATTTT
-,-,TRBV21-1,TRBJ1-1,CASSKLVNTEAFF,TGTGCCAGCAGCAAACTCGTTAACACTGAAGCTTTCTTT
-,-,TRBV27,TRBJ2-2,CASSLSRATGELFF,TGTGCCAGCAGTTTAAGCAGGGCAACCGGGGAGCTGTTTTTT
TRBD1,-,TRBV3-1/TRBV3-2,TRBJ1-6,CASSHLQGAVYNSPLHF,TGTGCCAGCAGCCATCTACAGGGGGCAGTCTATAATTCACCCCTCCACTTT
-,-,TRBV7-3,TRBJ2-3,CASSLTLGPTDTQYF,TGTGCCAGCAGCTTAACTCTGGGGCCCACAGATACGCAGTATTTT
TRBD2,-,TRBV4-3,TRBJ2-1,CASSQGLADNEQFF,TGCGCCAGCAGCCAAGGACTAGCGGACAATGAGCAGTTCTTC
TRBD2,-,TRBV28,TRBJ2-2,CASSTFWRELAGELFF,TGTGCCAGCAGTACCTTTTGGCGGGAGCTAGCCGGGGAGCTGTTTTTT
-,-,TRBV4-2,TRBJ2-6,CASSLNARETGANVLTF,TGTGCCAGCAGCCTGAATGCCCGGGAGACTGGGGCCAACGTCCTGACTTTC
TRBD2,few,TRBV7-6,TRBJ2-7,CASSLEGGAEQYF,TGTGCCAGCAGCTTAGAGGGAGGGGCCGAGCAGTACTTC
TRBD2,-,TRBV27,TRBJ2-1,CASSPRLAGGNNEQFF,TGTGCCAGCAGTCCCCGACTAGCGGGAGGCAACAATGAGCAGTTCTTC
-,-,TRBV7-9,TRBJ1-3,CASSLVLGAAGNTIYF,TGTGCCAGCAGCTTAGTTCTTGGGGCAGCTGGAAACACCATATATTTT
-,-,TRBV11-1,TRBJ2-7,CASSLDRRLTSYEQYF,TGTGCCAGCAGCTTAGATCGGCGGCTAACCTCCTACGAGCAGTACTTC
TRBD1,-,TRBV10-1,TRBJ1-1,CASSETGQGKAEAFF,TGCGCCAGCAGTGAGACGGGACAGGGGAAGGCTGAAGCTTTCTTT
-,-,TRBV7-6,TRBJ2-4,CASSLGVGGAAKNIQYF,TGTGCCAGCAGCTTAGGAGTTGGGGGGGCGGCCAAAAACATTCAGTACTTC
-,-,TRBV10-3,TRBJ2-3,CATGAVTRTDTQYF,TGTGCCACAGGGGCTGTTACGCGGACAGATACGCAGTATTTT
-,-,TRBV4-3,TRBJ2-7,CASSQDLRGWPYEQYF,TGCGCCAGCAGCCAAGATCTAAGGGGGTGGCCCTACGAGCAGTACTTC
TRBD2,few,TRBV9,TRBJ2-3,CASSVSGGPPNTQYF,TGTGCCAGCAGCGTTAGCGGGGGCCCCCCTAATACGCAGTATTTT
-,-,TRBV20-1,TRBJ1-2,CSASTGYGYTF,TGCAGTGCTTCCACAGGGTATGGCTACACCTTC
-,-,TRBV5-1,TRBJ2-1,CASSGGEAWTEEQFF,TGCGCCAGCAGCGGAGGAGAGGCCTGGACGGAAGAGCAGTTCTTC
-,-,TRBV6-5,TRBJ2-5,CASSRLNRQEETQYF,TGTGCCAGCAGTCGACTGAACAGGCAAGAAGAGACCCAGTACTTC
-,-,TRBV5-1,TRBJ1-4,CASSLGQNNEKLFF,TGCGCCAGCAGCTTGGGGCAGAATAATGAAAAACTGTTTTTT
TRBD1,once,TRBV5-6,TRBJ1-2,CASSAGQLGYTF,TGTGCCAGCAGCGCGGGACAGCTTGGCTACACCTTC
-,-,TRBV6-2/TRBV6-3,TRBJ2-5,CASSSTGIWETQYF,TGTGCCAGCAGTTCAACAGGGATTTGGGAGACCCAGTACTTC
TRBD2,-,TRBV7-2,TRBJ2-7,CASSSRTSGRTYEQYF,TGTGCCAGCAGCTCGAGGACTAGCGGGAGGACCTACGAGCAGTACTTC